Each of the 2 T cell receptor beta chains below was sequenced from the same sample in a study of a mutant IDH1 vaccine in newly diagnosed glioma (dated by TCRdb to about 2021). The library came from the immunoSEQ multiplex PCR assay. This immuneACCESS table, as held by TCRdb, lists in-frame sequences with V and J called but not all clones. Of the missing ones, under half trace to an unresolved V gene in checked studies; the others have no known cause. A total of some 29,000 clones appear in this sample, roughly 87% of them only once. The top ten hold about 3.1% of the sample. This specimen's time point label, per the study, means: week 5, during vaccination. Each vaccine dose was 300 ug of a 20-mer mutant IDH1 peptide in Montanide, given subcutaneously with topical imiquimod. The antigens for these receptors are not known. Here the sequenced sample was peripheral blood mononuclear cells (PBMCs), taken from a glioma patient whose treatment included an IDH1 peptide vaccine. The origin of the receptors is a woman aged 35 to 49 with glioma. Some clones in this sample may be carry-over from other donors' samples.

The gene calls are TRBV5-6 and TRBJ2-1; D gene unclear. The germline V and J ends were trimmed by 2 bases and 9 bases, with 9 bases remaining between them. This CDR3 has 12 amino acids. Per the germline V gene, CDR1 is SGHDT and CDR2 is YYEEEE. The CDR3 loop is CASSFLRSEQFF. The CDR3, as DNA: TGTGCCAGCAGCTTCCTTCGAAGTGAGCAGTTCTTC.

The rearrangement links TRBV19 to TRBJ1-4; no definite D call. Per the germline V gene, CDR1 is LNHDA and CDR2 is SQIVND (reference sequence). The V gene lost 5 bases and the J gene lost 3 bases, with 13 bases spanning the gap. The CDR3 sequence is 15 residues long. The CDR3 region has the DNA TGTGCCAGTAGTTCCGGATGGGGAGCTAATGAAAAACTGTTTTTT. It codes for CASSSGWGANEKLFF.